Shown below are 12 T cell receptor beta chains from a single sample sequenced in a study of Ad26.COV2.S vaccination and SARS-CoV-2 variants (dated by TCRdb to the early 2020s). Per the publication, the treatment or condition label means: 15 to 20 received Ad26.COV2.S at low or high dose, single or two shots; several received placebo; per-sample allocation not given. Repertoires of vaccine and placebo recipients were sequenced from samples collected on day 63 after the first injection. Preparation of the library involved the immunoSEQ multiplex PCR assay. This immuneACCESS table, as held by TCRdb, lists in-frame sequences with V and J called but not all clones. Of the missing ones, under half trace to an unresolved V gene in checked studies; the others have no known cause. The sample yields about 260,000 clones; around 88% were counted once. Just under 3% of the sample lies in the top ten. This material consisted of peripheral blood, taken in a trial of Ad26.COV2.S vaccine versus placebo. The origin of the receptors is a person between 18 and 59 years old who received the Ad26.COV2.S COVID-19 vaccine or a placebo.

The CDR3 spells CASSLGATPTDTQYF. CDR3 in DNA: TGTGCCAGCAGCTTAGGGGCGACCCCGACAGATACGCAGTATTTT. The chain recombines TRBV7-9 with TRBJ2-3; D unclear. Germline CDR1 SEHNR, CDR2 FQNEAQ (reference sequence). The ends were cut back, 1 base at V and 3 bases at J, with 11 bases in the middle. This CDR3 is 15 amino acids long.

This clone was counted between two and nine times. J is TRBJ1-3 and V is TRBV4-1; 8 nucleotides match TRBD1. V shed 4 bases, J shed 8 bases, and the junction held 10 bases outside the gene matches. The CDR3 loop spans 15 amino acids. Germline V gene data show CDR1 as MGHRA and CDR2 as YSYEKL. The CDR3 here is CASSPDRGSWDTIYF. The CDR3 DNA is TGCGCCAGCAGCCCAGACAGGGGATCCTGGGACACCATATATTTT.

The rearrangement links TRBV19 to TRBJ2-4; 7 bases line up with TRBD2. Unmatched junction bases numbered 4, after V lost 5 bases and J lost 0 bases. Germline values: CDR1 LNHDA, CDR2 SQIVND (reference sequence). The CDR3 is 15 residues long. CDR3 region: CASSPLAVAKNIQYF. CDR3 in DNA: TGTGCCAGTAGTCCCCTAGCGGTAGCCAAAAACATTCAGTACTTC.

The DNA of the CDR3 is TGCAGTGGGACCAGAGCTAGGGGCTACACCTTC. It codes for CSGTRARGYTF. The V gene is TRBV20-1, the J gene TRBJ1-2; the D is unclear. CDR1 and CDR2 (germline): DFQATT, SNEGSKA (reference sequence). V lost 7 bases and J 8 bases, leaving 14 bases between the germline ends. The CDR3 length is 11 residues.

The J gene is TRBJ1-5, the V gene TRBV9; D is uncertain. This CDR3 has 14 residues. V lost 4 bases and J 0 bases, leaving 8 bases between the germline ends. The germline gives CDR1 SGDLS, CDR2 YYNGEE. The CDR3, as DNA: TGTGCCAGCAGCCCCCAACTTAGCAATCAGCCCCAGCATTTT. This gives the protein CASSPQLSNQPQHF.

The genes are TRBV27 and TRBJ2-7; D perhaps matches TRBD2 (6 bases). CDR1 is MNHEY, CDR2 SMNVEV, per germline (reference sequence). The CDR3 spans 13 residues. V dropped 6 bases and J dropped 3 bases, with 12 bases sitting between them. CDR3 amino acids: CASRTGVYYEQYF. DNA of the CDR3: TGTGCCAGCAGGACGGGGGTATACTACGAGCAGTACTTC.

The rearrangement uses TRBV5-6 and TRBJ2-2; TRBD1 matches 8 bases. Germline V gives CDR1 SGHDT, CDR2 YYEEEE. Trimming removed 0 bases from V and 4 bases from J; junction bases left unmatched: 8. The length of the CDR3 is 17 residues. CDR3 nucleotides: TGTGCCAGCAGCTTGGGGCAGGGGGCTATACGCACCGGGGAGCTGTTTTTT. Translating it yields CASSLGQGAIRTGELFF.

The V gene is TRBV5-1, the J gene TRBJ2-3; D is uncertain. The CDR3 spans 13 residues. The V end lost 4 bases, the J end lost 7 bases, and 13 bases lay between the germline ends. The germline gives CDR1 SGHRS, CDR2 YFSETQ. CDR3 DNA: TGCGCCAGCAGCCCGGTCGGTCGTCATACGCAGTATTTT. Its translation: CASSPVGRHTQYF.

The CDR3 DNA reads TGTGCCAGCAGCTTAGGACCCCTGACAGGGAAGGGGGCCCAAGAGACCCAGTACTTC. It codes for CASSLGPLTGKGAQETQYF. This rearrangement joins TRBV7-3 to TRBJ2-5; TRBD1 matches 7 bases. The CDR3 runs 19 residues. The germline gives CDR1 SGHTA, CDR2 FQGTGA. J gave up 1 base and V 2 bases, and 16 bases lay outside the gene matches. Together with reference TRBV7-3 and TRBJ2-5, the CDR3 gives the full variable domain: GAGVSQTPSNKVTEKGKYVELRCDPISGHTALYWYRQSLGQGPEFLIYFQGTGAADDSGLPNDRFFAVRPEGSVSTLKIQRTERGDSAVYLCASSLGPLTGKGAQETQYFGPGTRLLVL.

This chain links TRBV27 with TRBJ2-3; TRBD2 might be the D (6 bases). CDR1 and CDR2 from the germline V gene are MNHEY and SMNVEV (reference sequence). V lost 5 bases and J lost 2, with 14 bases in between. This CDR3 is 15 amino acids long. DNA of the CDR3: TGTGCCAGCAGTGTGACTAGGTTTTACACAGATACGCAGTATTTT. It encodes CASSVTRFYTDTQYF.

The chain combines TRBV27 with TRBJ2-1; TRBD2 matches at 10 bases. Germline V lookup: CDR1 MNHEY, CDR2 SMNVEV (reference sequence). The CDR3 extends over 18 amino acids. Trimming at V came to 5 bases and at J to 7 bases, leaving 17 bases not matched to a gene. In DNA, the CDR3 is TGTGCCAGCAGTGGGGGGAATTTAGCGGGAGGCCCTAGGAATGAGCAGTTCTTC. It specifies CASSGGNLAGGPRNEQFF.

V gene TRBV12-5 combines with J gene TRBJ1-1; D is perhaps TRBD1 (6 bases). Germline CDR1 reads LGHNT; CDR2 reads FRNRAP. The V end lost 4 bases, the J end lost 2 bases, and 11 bases lay between the germline ends. The length of the CDR3 is 14 residues. The CDR3, as DNA: TGTGCTAGTGGTTACCCCAGGGGTAACACTGAAGCTTTCTTT. This translates into CASGYPRGNTEAFF.